The subject of this entry is one T cell receptor (beta chain). This CDR3 has 11 amino acids. Germline CDR1 ENHRY, CDR2 SYGVKD. The V gene lost 6 bases and the J gene lost 7 bases, with 7 bases spanning the gap. The data are from a study of blood T cell repertoires in COVID-19. The assay was immunoSEQ multiplex PCR, and TCRdb's table has in-frame clones only and misses some. The data contain about 200,000 clones, about four fifths of them seen just once; the ten biggest clones take up over 6.5%. Material for sequencing was PBMCs or T cells enriched from blood (not recorded which). The V gene is TRBV10-3, the J gene TRBJ2-1; D not certain. The clonotype comes from a middle-aged man who had recovered from COVID-19. The CDR3 nucleotides read TGTGCCATCAGCGGAGTAAATGAGCAGTTCTTC. Protein sequence: CAISGVNEQFF.